The rows below give T cell receptor beta chains drawn from one sample of a study of blood T cell repertoires in COVID-19. Libraries were prepared by immunoSEQ multiplex PCR; TCRdb keeps only in-frame clonotypes and omits some of them. Of roughly 100,000 clones listed, roughly 83% are singletons. The sample comprised peripheral blood. The source of these receptors is a woman of 80 years or more with active or convalescent COVID-19. Each CDR3 is given with its conserved first and last residue. Fields, in order: J gene, V gene, D gene, clone size, CDR3 protein, CDR3 DNA. D genes are given only for firm matches. Size is omitted from some rows. Given values are once, few, many or a class for expanded clones.

j_gene: TRBJ2-7
v_gene: TRBV18
d_gene: -
abundance: -
CDR3aa: CASSPVGGLSYEQYF
CDR3nt: TGTGCCAGCTCCCCCGTGGGAGGACTGTCCTACGAGCAGTACTTC

j_gene: TRBJ2-1
v_gene: TRBV5-1
d_gene: TRBD2
abundance: -
CDR3aa: CASSITSGGAIWDEQFF
CDR3nt: TGCGCCAGCAGCATCACTAGCGGGGGGGCGATTTGGGATGAGCAGTTCTTC

j_gene: TRBJ1-1
v_gene: TRBV5-1
d_gene: -
abundance: -
CDR3aa: CASSFRMGHRNTEAFF
CDR3nt: TGCGCCAGCAGCTTTCGGATGGGACACAGGAACACTGAAGCTTTCTTT

j_gene: TRBJ2-6
v_gene: TRBV21-1
d_gene: -
abundance: -
CDR3aa: CASSKVCRALSGANVLTF
CDR3nt: TGTGCCAGCAGCAAAGTTTGCAGGGCGCTCTCTGGGGCCAACGTCCTGACTTTC

j_gene: TRBJ1-1
v_gene: TRBV15
d_gene: TRBD1
abundance: -
CDR3aa: CATSRGSADRGVNTEAFF
CDR3nt: TGTGCCACCAGCAGAGGTTCCGCGGACAGGGGGGTGAACACTGAAGCTTTCTTT

j_gene: TRBJ2-7
v_gene: TRBV5-1
d_gene: TRBD2
abundance: -
CDR3aa: CASSSSGTSYEQYF
CDR3nt: TGCGCCAGCAGCTCTAGCGGGACCTCCTACGAGCAGTACTTC

j_gene: TRBJ2-7
v_gene: TRBV7-3
d_gene: -
abundance: -
CDR3aa: CASSLSGLSPYEQYF
CDR3nt: TGTGCCAGCAGCTTATCTGGGCTGAGCCCCTACGAGCAGTACTTC

j_gene: TRBJ2-7
v_gene: TRBV28
d_gene: -
abundance: -
CDR3aa: CASSTLNPGAYSYEQYF
CDR3nt: TGTGCCAGCTCTACCTTGAACCCGGGAGCCTACTCCTACGAGCAGTACTTC

j_gene: TRBJ1-2
v_gene: TRBV2
d_gene: -
abundance: once
CDR3aa: CASSSSGYTF
CDR3nt: TGTGCCAGCAGTTCGAGTGGCTACACCTTC

j_gene: TRBJ2-5
v_gene: TRBV11-3
d_gene: -
abundance: few
CDR3aa: CASSPSPLKDRETQYF
CDR3nt: TGTGCCAGCAGCCCTAGCCCGTTGAAGGATCGGGAGACCCAGTACTTC

j_gene: TRBJ2-1
v_gene: TRBV5-1
d_gene: -
abundance: -
CDR3aa: CASSLEGVGNEQFF
CDR3nt: TGCGCCAGCAGCTTGGAGGGAGTAGGTAATGAGCAGTTCTTC

j_gene: TRBJ2-3
v_gene: TRBV5-1
d_gene: TRBD1
abundance: -
CDR3aa: CASSLGQGADTQYF
CDR3nt: TGCGCCAGCAGCTTGGGACAGGGGGCAGATACGCAGTATTTT

j_gene: TRBJ1-4
v_gene: TRBV19
d_gene: -
abundance: -
CDR3aa: CATLAQGVNEKLFF
CDR3nt: TGTGCCACCCTCGCACAGGGAGTTAATGAAAAACTGTTTTTT

j_gene: TRBJ2-5
v_gene: TRBV28
d_gene: -
abundance: -
CDR3aa: CASSPGWETQYF
CDR3nt: TGTGCCAGCAGTCCAGGGTGGGAGACCCAGTACTTC

j_gene: TRBJ1-6
v_gene: TRBV11-2
d_gene: -
abundance: -
CDR3aa: CASSPDAVGKGSPLHF
CDR3nt: TGTGCCAGCAGCCCGGACGCGGTGGGGAAGGGGTCACCCCTCCACTTT

j_gene: TRBJ2-5
v_gene: TRBV19
d_gene: TRBD1
abundance: -
CDR3aa: CASSIGQGQETQYF
CDR3nt: TGTGCCAGTAGTATAGGACAGGGCCAAGAGACCCAGTACTTC

j_gene: TRBJ2-4
v_gene: TRBV27
d_gene: TRBD1
abundance: once
CDR3aa: CASSFGQGDIQYF
CDR3nt: TGTGCCAGCAGTTTCGGACAGGGAGATATTCAGTACTTC

j_gene: TRBJ2-5
v_gene: TRBV6-5
d_gene: TRBD2
abundance: -
CDR3aa: CASHSGGIETQYF
CDR3nt: TGTGCCAGCCACAGCGGGGGCATAGAGACCCAGTACTTC

j_gene: TRBJ1-2
v_gene: TRBV27
d_gene: TRBD1
abundance: -
CDR3aa: CASRSFRQGDGYTF
CDR3nt: TGTGCCAGCAGGTCCTTTAGACAGGGTGATGGCTACACCTTC

j_gene: TRBJ2-3
v_gene: TRBV10-3
d_gene: TRBD2
abundance: -
CDR3aa: CAIRDRSGGDDTQYF
CDR3nt: TGTGCCATCAGAGATAGGAGCGGGGGTGACGATACGCAGTATTTT

j_gene: TRBJ2-2
v_gene: TRBV19
d_gene: TRBD2
abundance: -
CDR3aa: CASSIRGDTGELFF
CDR3nt: TGTGCCAGTAGTATTCGGGGGGACACCGGGGAGCTGTTTTTT

j_gene: TRBJ2-5
v_gene: TRBV29-1
d_gene: -
abundance: few
CDR3aa: CSVEEGGPNLLETQYF
CDR3nt: TGCAGCGTTGAAGAAGGAGGGCCTAACCTTTTGGAGACCCAGTACTTC

j_gene: TRBJ1-2
v_gene: TRBV3-1/TRBV3-2
d_gene: -
abundance: -
CDR3aa: CASSQSGIFYGYTF
CDR3nt: TGTGCCAGCAGCCAGTCAGGGATTTTCTATGGCTACACCTTC

j_gene: TRBJ1-5
v_gene: TRBV7-9
d_gene: TRBD1
abundance: -
CDR3aa: CASSLDRVRQPQHF
CDR3nt: TGTGCCAGCAGCTTGGACAGGGTTCGTCAGCCCCAGCATTTT

j_gene: TRBJ2-1
v_gene: TRBV21-1
d_gene: -
abundance: -
CDR3aa: CASSDGTSGNNEQFF
CDR3nt: TGTGCCAGCAGCGACGGGACTAGCGGGAACAATGAGCAGTTCTTC

j_gene: TRBJ1-3
v_gene: TRBV9
d_gene: -
abundance: -
CDR3aa: CASGILRGTIYF
CDR3nt: TGTGCCAGCGGGATCTTGCGGGGCACCATATATTTT

j_gene: TRBJ2-1
v_gene: TRBV7-3
d_gene: TRBD1
abundance: -
CDR3aa: CASSKGRVQGDNEQFF
CDR3nt: TGTGCCAGCAGCAAGGGGCGGGTACAGGGGGACAATGAGCAGTTCTTC